A single sample gave rise to the 26 T cell receptor beta chains below, sequenced in a study of OX40 agonist ivuxolimab in advanced cancers. Generated by immunoSEQ multiplex PCR, the TCRdb table keeps only in-frame clones and is missing some. This table has under 90,000 clones, about 92% appearing once. This sample comprised CD4+ or CD8+ T cells sorted from blood, obtained in a trial of the OX40 agonist ivuxolimab. These receptors were obtained from an adult with an advanced solid tumor such as melanoma, head and neck, liver or kidney cancer.

The V and J genes are TRBV4-3 and TRBJ2-7; D call uncertain. The CDR3 contains 16 residues. Germline values: CDR1 LGHNA, CDR2 YSLEER. With 0 bases removed from V and 3 bases from J, the gap between germline ends came to 15 bases. CDR3 bases: TGCGCCAGCAGCCAAGATCTTGGTCCCGGAGTCTACGAGCAGTACTTC. It yields the protein CASSQDLGPGVYEQYF.

The chain joins TRBV29-1 to TRBJ2-7; perhaps TRBD2 as D (6 bases). The CDR3 consists of 14 residues. CDR1 is SQVTM, CDR2 ANQGSEA, per germline. Trimming removed 3 bases at V and 0 bases at J, with 12 bases between. The CDR3: CSVEGTESSYEQYF. CDR3 coding DNA: TGCAGCGTTGAGGGGACTGAAAGCTCCTACGAGCAGTACTTC.

The J gene is TRBJ1-1, the V gene TRBV9; D is uncertain. The CDR3 is 13 residues long. Trimming removed 0 bases at V and 10 bases at J, with 13 bases between. Germline V gives CDR1 SGDLS, CDR2 YYNGEE. For the CDR3, the DNA is TGTGCCAGCAGCGTAGAAGGGTCCTCCCCAGCTTTCTTT. It encodes CASSVEGSSPAFF.

The CDR3 DNA is TGTGCCAGCAGCTCCCCGGCAAATCCCTACGAGCAGTACTTC. This sequence encodes CASSSPANPYEQYF. The chain carries TRBV13 and TRBJ2-7, with D hard to call. The V gene's germline CDR1 is PRHDT and CDR2 FYEKMQ (reference sequence). Between the trimmed V and J ends, which lost 4 bases and 2 bases, there was a span of 12 bases. The CDR3 extends over 14 amino acids.

V is TRBV5-8 and J is TRBJ1-3; 7 positions match TRBD1. The V gene end was trimmed by 3 bases and the J gene end by 0 bases; junction bases not matched to a gene: 6. The CDR3 sequence is 16 residues long. Germline V gene data show CDR1 as SGHTS and CDR2 as YDEGEE. CDR3 sequence reads: CASSYAQGSSGNTIYF. DNA of the CDR3: TGTGCCAGCAGCTACGCACAGGGGAGCTCTGGAAACACCATATATTTT.

The chain uses TRBV5-6 and TRBJ1-2, with D uncertain. The CDR3 length is 17 residues. V lost 3 bases and J lost 2, with 20 bases in between. Germline-derived CDR1 and CDR2 are SGHDT and YYEEEE. CDR3 in amino acids: CASSSQRHGYSNYGYTF. The CDR3 nucleotides read TGTGCCAGCAGCTCTCAAAGGCACGGGTACTCAAACTATGGCTACACCTTC.

The chain combines TRBV5-8 with TRBJ2-7, with 8 bases that match TRBD2. Trimming removed 1 base from V and 6 bases from J; junction bases left unmatched: 15. CDR1 and CDR2 (germline): SGHTS, YDEGEE. CDR3 length equals 17 residues. The chain's CDR3 is CASSLTELAGYPPEQYF. DNA for the CDR3: TGTGCCAGCAGCTTGACGGAGTTAGCGGGATATCCCCCCGAGCAGTACTTC.

The chain couples TRBV4-3 to TRBJ1-2, with D possibly TRBD1 on 5 matching bases. Germline CDR1 and CDR2: LGHNA and YSLEER. Deletions cut 4 bases from V and 7 bases from J, with 19 bases between. The CDR3 consists of 15 residues. The CDR3 DNA reads as TGCGCCAGCAGCCTGGGGGAGCCCGCGATGGGTGGCTACACCTTC. As protein: CASSLGEPAMGGYTF.

The chain recombines TRBV28 with TRBJ2-2; maybe TRBD2 (6 bases). This CDR3 comprises 14 residues. The V end lost 5 bases, the J end lost 7 bases, and 14 bases lay between the germline ends. CDR1 and CDR2 (germline): MDHEN, SYDVKM. The CDR3 DNA reads as TGTGCCAGCAGTCCCCGGGGGACCGGCGGGGAGCTGTTTTTT. Translating gives CASSPRGTGGELFF.

V gene TRBV27 combines with J gene TRBJ1-1, with D perhaps TRBD1 (6 bases). This CDR3 region has 14 residues. The ends were cut back, 0 bases at V and 4 bases at J, with 9 bases in the middle. Germline V gene data show CDR1 as MNHEY and CDR2 as SMNVEV (reference sequence). CDR3 region: CASSLSGGGTEAFF. For the CDR3, the DNA is TGTGCCAGCAGTTTATCTGGAGGGGGCACTGAAGCTTTCTTT.

This sequence joins TRBV10-3 and TRBJ2-2; 7 bases are a match to TRBD1. Germline assignment: CDR1 ENHRY and CDR2 SYGVKD. The J segment lost 6 bases and the V segment lost 3 bases, leaving 13 bases of the junction unmatched. The CDR3 contains 17 residues. As DNA, the CDR3 is TGTGCCATCAGTGACCGCAATAGTAGGGGGCCTTCCGGGGAGCTGTTTTTT. Its protein product is CAISDRNSRGPSGELFF.

The chain couples TRBV7-9 to TRBJ2-1; D gene ambiguous. V shed 2 bases and J shed 4 bases, with 6 bases lying between them. Germline V CDR1 and CDR2: SEHNR, FQNEAQ (reference sequence). This CDR3 comprises 13 residues. As DNA, the CDR3 is TGTGCCAGCAGCTTATCCCCATACAATGAGCAGTTCTTC. This sequence encodes CASSLSPYNEQFF. Filled out from reference TRBV7-9 and TRBJ2-1, the complete variable domain reads DTGVSQNPRHKITKRGQNVTFRCDPISEHNRLYWYRQTLGQGPEFLTYFQNEAQLEKSRLLSDRFSAERPKGSFSTLEIQRTEQGDSAMYLCASSLSPYNEQFFGPGTRLTVL.

This chain uses TRBV5-1 with TRBJ2-2; 8 positions match TRBD1. V shed 0 bases, J shed 6 bases, and the junction held 7 bases outside the gene matches. This CDR3 region has 16 residues. Germline V lookup: CDR1 SGHRS, CDR2 YFSETQ. DNA of the CDR3: TGCGCCAGCAGCTTGGGGCAGGGGGCGCCTCCCGGGGAGCTGTTTTTT. This sequence encodes CASSLGQGAPPGELFF.

CDR3 coding DNA: TGTGCCAGCAGCGTTGGACAGGGATTCCCCTCCTATGACAATGAGCAGTTCTTC. Its protein is CASSVGQGFPSYDNEQFF. The J gene is TRBJ2-1, the V gene TRBV9; TRBD1 matches at 8 bases. The trim removed 2 bases at V and 5 bases at J, leaving 15 bases unmatched. The CDR3 covers 18 residues. Germline V gives CDR1 SGDLS, CDR2 YYNGEE.

This chain links TRBV5-8 with TRBJ1-5; 7 nucleotides match TRBD1. Germline-derived CDR1 and CDR2 are SGHTS and YDEGEE. The CDR3 is 16 amino acids. V dropped 4 bases and J dropped 3; count of bases not matched to a gene: 10. The CDR3 sequence: CASSTRWTGSNQPQHF. Written as DNA, the CDR3 is TGTGCCAGCAGCACTAGGTGGACAGGTTCCAATCAGCCCCAGCATTTT.

J is TRBJ1-2 and V is TRBV29-1; D unresolved. Germline CDR1 is SQVTM and CDR2 is ANQGSEA. V lost 3 bases, J lost 6 bases, and 14 bases lay in between. This CDR3 comprises 13 residues. CDR3 loop: CSVDESGNHGYTF. CDR3 sequence (DNA): TGCAGCGTTGATGAGTCGGGGAATCATGGCTACACCTTC.

This sequence joins TRBV4-1 and TRBJ2-5; the D gene is possibly TRBD2 (7 bases). The germline V gene encodes CDR1 MGHRA and CDR2 YSYEKL. The CDR3 sequence is 16 residues long. Trimming took 0 bases from V and 4 from J, leaving 15 bases between them. In DNA, the CDR3 is TGCGCCAGCAGCCAAGATCGTCTGGCGGGGGCAGAGACCCAGTACTTC. It specifies CASSQDRLAGAETQYF.

The chain employs TRBV13 and TRBJ1-2; 7 bases match TRBD1. The CDR3 spans 17 residues. With 5 bases clipped from V and 3 bases from J, the junction kept 15 bases outside the gene matches. The germline CDR1 and CDR2 sequences are PRHDT and FYEKMQ (reference sequence). CDR3 in amino acids: CASSRIARDRVDYGYTF. The CDR3 DNA reads as TGTGCCAGCAGCCGAATTGCTCGGGACAGAGTAGACTATGGCTACACCTTC.

The V and J genes are TRBV4-1 and TRBJ2-1, with unresolved D. This CDR3 comprises 14 residues. CDR1 is MGHRA, CDR2 YSYEKL, per germline. V shed 0 bases and J shed 3 bases, with 6 bases lying between them. The CDR3, as DNA: TGCGCCAGCAGCCAAGATACTGGCTACAATGAGCAGTTCTTC. It yields the protein CASSQDTGYNEQFF.

In this sample, this clone turned up a few times. The chain couples TRBV7-9 to TRBJ1-6; TRBD1 might be the D (6 bases). Germline values: CDR1 SEHNR, CDR2 FQNEAQ (reference sequence). V was pared by 2 bases and J by 9 bases, with 14 bases between. This CDR3 is built from 15 residues. The CDR3 loop is CASSLSPGESSPLHF. CDR3 sequence (DNA): TGTGCCAGCAGCTTATCCCCAGGGGAGAGTTCACCCCTCCACTTT.

V usage is TRBV5-4 and J usage is TRBJ2-4, with 8 nucleotides matching TRBD1. The CDR3 is made up of 13 amino acids. The V gene's germline CDR1 is SGHNT and CDR2 YYREEE (reference sequence). With 0 bases clipped from V and 14 bases from J, the junction kept 7 bases outside the gene matches. DNA of the CDR3: TGTGCCAGCAGCTTGGCAGCGGACAGGGCGAAGTACTTC. Its protein product is CASSLAADRAKYF.

V usage is TRBV27 and J usage is TRBJ1-5; D is uncertain. CDR1 is MNHEY and CDR2 is SMNVEV in the germline V gene (reference sequence). Trimming removed 9 bases at V and 2 bases at J, with 11 bases between. The CDR3 extends over 13 amino acids. The DNA for the CDR3 is TGTGCCAGTCCCCCCCGACGCAATCAGCCCCAGCATTTT. It specifies CASPPRRNQPQHF.

V is TRBV27 and J is TRBJ2-5; D is perhaps TRBD2 (6 bases). The germline V and J ends were trimmed by 5 bases and 1 base, with 14 bases remaining between them. The germline gives CDR1 MNHEY, CDR2 SMNVEV (reference sequence). The CDR3 is 15 residues long. For the CDR3, the DNA is TGTGCCAGCAGTCCGCGGGACGGAACCCAAGAGACCCAGTACTTC. Translated: CASSPRDGTQETQYF.

The rearrangement links TRBV7-9 to TRBJ1-4, with D hard to call. Trimming shortened V by 5 bases and J by 8 bases, and 18 bases separated the two germline ends. This CDR3 has 15 amino acids. From germline, CDR1 is SEHNR and CDR2 FQNEAQ (reference sequence). CDR3 residues: CASSPPAGNGEKLFF. The CDR3, as DNA: TGTGCCAGCAGCCCCCCAGCAGGCAATGGGGAAAAACTGTTTTTT.

The chain links TRBV5-6 to TRBJ1-4; 8 positions match TRBD1. V was pared by 5 bases and J by 2 bases, with 5 bases of the junction left unmatched. CDR3 length: 15 amino acids. Germline V CDR1 and CDR2: SGHDT, YYEEEE. CDR3 sequence (DNA): TGTGCCAGCAGTCAACAGGGGGTGACTAATGAAAAACTGTTTTTT. It specifies CASSQQGVTNEKLFF.

V and J are TRBV5-5 and TRBJ1-4; the D gene is possibly TRBD1 (6 bases). This CDR3 is built from 15 residues. V lost 0 bases to trimming and J lost 1 base, with 7 bases between them. Per germline, CDR1 SGHKS and CDR2 YYEKEE (reference sequence). CDR3 amino acids: CASSLEGVTNEKLFF. As DNA, the CDR3 is TGTGCCAGCAGCTTGGAGGGGGTAACTAATGAAAAACTGTTTTTT.